A single sample gave rise to the 25 T cell receptor beta chains below, sequenced in a study of blood T cell repertoires in COVID-19. The data were produced by immunoSEQ multiplex PCR, yet TCRdb's version contains in-frame clones alone and is incomplete. The data hold 350,000 to 450,000 clones, with about 88% observed a single time. Material: PBMCs or T cells enriched from blood (not recorded which). Every receptor here comes from a woman under 30 who had been exposed to COVID-19.

The chain combines TRBV11-3 with TRBJ2-1; D perhaps matches TRBD1 (7 bases). The germline CDR1 and CDR2 sequences are SGHNT and YENEEA. This CDR3 has 12 amino acids. V was shortened by 6 bases and J by 9 bases, with 12 bases between the two germline ends. The CDR3 region is CASRFQGGEQFF. CDR3 nucleotides: TGTGCCAGCAGATTTCAGGGGGGTGAGCAGTTCTTC.

This clone has just a few counts. CDR3 amino acids: CASRGQAGDYGYTF. The CDR3 DNA is TGTGCCAGCAGGGGACAGGCAGGAGACTATGGCTACACCTTC. The chain recombines TRBV2 with TRBJ1-2, with 8 bases lining up with TRBD1. Unmatched junction bases numbered 6, after V lost 6 bases and J lost 3 bases. The CDR3 covers 14 residues. CDR1 is SNHLY, CDR2 FYNNEI, per germline.

The rearrangement links TRBV29-1 to TRBJ2-2; 7 bases map to TRBD1. The CDR3 covers 14 residues. Germline CDR1 reads SQVTM; CDR2 reads ANQGSEA. V trimming: 4 bases; J trimming: 3 bases; junction bases outside the gene matches: 5. DNA for the CDR3: TGCAGCGTTGGACAGGGTAGGGACACCGGGGAGCTGTTTTTT. Its translation is CSVGQGRDTGELFF.

The V gene is TRBV27, the J gene TRBJ1-2; D gene unclear. The CDR3 covers 13 residues. Germline values: CDR1 MNHEY, CDR2 SMNVEV (reference sequence). V was cut by 6 bases and J by 4 bases, with 12 bases left in between. CDR3 nucleotides: TGTGCCAGCAGGACTAACGGTTTCTATGGCTACACCTTC. It encodes CASRTNGFYGYTF.

V is TRBV3-1 (or the pseudogene TRBV3-2) and J is TRBJ2-7, with a possible D match to TRBD1 (6 bases). CDR3 length: 15 residues. Trimming removed 7 bases from V and 3 bases from J, with 19 bases in between. Germline V gene data show CDR1 as LGHDT and CDR2 as YNNKEL (reference sequence). The CDR3 region is CASTWEGGPIYEQYF. The CDR3 nucleotides are TGTGCCAGCACCTGGGAAGGGGGACCCATCTACGAGCAGTACTTC.

The V gene is TRBV7-9, the J gene TRBJ2-5, with 8 bases lining up with TRBD1. Germline CDR1 SEHNR, CDR2 FQNEAQ (reference sequence). The trim removed 3 bases at V and 3 bases at J, leaving 6 bases unmatched. This CDR3 has 15 amino acids. This chain's CDR3 is CASSLSRGREETQYF. The CDR3 bases are TGTGCCAGCAGCTTGTCCAGGGGGCGCGAAGAGACCCAGTACTTC.

The rearrangement uses TRBV7-8 and TRBJ1-2; D is ambiguous. Trimming removed 4 bases from V and 4 bases from J, with 16 bases in between. Germline values: CDR1 SGHVS, CDR2 FQNEAQ. This CDR3 comprises 15 residues. The CDR3 loop is CASSSHPMAGYGYTF. The CDR3, as DNA: TGTGCCAGCAGCTCCCACCCCATGGCGGGCTATGGCTACACCTTC.

The V call is TRBV20-1, the J call TRBJ2-1; TRBD1 is a possible D gene (6 bases). V lost 3 bases, J lost 0 bases, and 15 bases lay in between. The CDR3 is made up of 16 amino acids. Per germline, CDR1 DFQATT and CDR2 SNEGSKA (reference sequence). The CDR3 sequence: CSASFQQGTSYNEQFF. CDR3 DNA sequence: TGCAGTGCTAGTTTCCAACAGGGAACCTCCTACAATGAGCAGTTCTTC.

V is TRBV28 and J is TRBJ2-7; TRBD1 matches 9 bases. Germline loops: CDR1 MDHEN, CDR2 SYDVKM. Germline trimming cut 4 bases from V and 2 bases from J; bases unmatched to any gene: 12. The CDR3 length is 17 residues. For the CDR3, the DNA is TGTGCCAGCAGTTCGCTACCCGGGACAGGGAAACCCTACGAGCAGTACTTC. Amino acids: CASSSLPGTGKPYEQYF.

Concerning this clone itself: The sample holds other DNA sequences that translate to the same CDR3. J is TRBJ1-2 and V is TRBV28; TRBD1 is a possible D gene (6 bases). The V gene's germline CDR1 is MDHEN and CDR2 SYDVKM. CDR3 length equals 13 residues. Trimming shortened V by 5 bases and J by 8 bases, and 15 bases separated the two germline ends. The CDR3 DNA sequence: TGTGCCAGCAGTGGCAGGGGACTAAGAGGCTACACCTTC. As protein: CASSGRGLRGYTF.

V is TRBV9 and J is TRBJ2-7, with TRBD1 identical over 7 bases. The germline V gene encodes CDR1 SGDLS and CDR2 YYNGEE. The CDR3 consists of 14 residues. Trimming cost V 3 bases and J 2 bases; bases outside gene matches: 5. CDR3 residues: CASSGTGPPYEQYF. The CDR3, as DNA: TGTGCCAGCAGCGGGACAGGTCCCCCCTACGAGCAGTACTTC.

The genes are TRBV5-6 and TRBJ1-5, with 9 bases aligning to TRBD1. The germline V gene has CDR1 SGHDT and CDR2 YYEEEE. The CDR3 length is 16 residues. Trimming removed 3 bases from V and 7 bases from J; junction bases left unmatched: 11. CDR3 bases: TGTGCCAGCAGCTATTTTACGACAGGGGGAGGCCAGCCCCAGCATTTT. Its protein is CASSYFTTGGGQPQHF.

The chain employs TRBV6-1 and TRBJ1-1, with 10 bases identical to TRBD1. Germline V gene data show CDR1 as MNHNS and CDR2 as SASEGT. The CDR3 consists of 13 residues. With V trimmed by 3 bases and J by 5 bases, 0 bases remained unmatched. CDR3 protein: CASSEDRGTEAFF. Written as DNA, the CDR3 is TGTGCCAGCAGTGAGGACAGGGGGACTGAAGCTTTCTTT.

This chain links TRBV15 with TRBJ1-2, with TRBD1 matching 10 bases. V dropped 4 bases and J dropped 3; count of bases not matched to a gene: 8. CDR1 is LNHNV and CDR2 is YYDKDF in the germline V gene (reference sequence). The CDR3 is made up of 16 amino acids. The CDR3 sequence is CATSTIGQGVDYGYTF. CDR3 bases: TGTGCCACCAGCACAATTGGACAGGGGGTAGACTATGGCTACACCTTC.

The chain links TRBV6-5 to TRBJ2-6; D is uncertain. Germline V CDR1 and CDR2: MNHEY, SVGAGI. This CDR3 has 14 residues. V was cut by 8 bases and J by 0 bases, with 8 bases left in between. CDR3: CASGPLSGANVLTF. The CDR3, as DNA: TGTGCCAGCGGGCCGCTCTCTGGGGCCAACGTCCTGACTTTC.

The gene calls are TRBV2 and TRBJ2-3, with D possibly matching TRBD2 (6 bases). CDR1 SNHLY and CDR2 FYNNEI come from the germline V gene. The CDR3 runs 13 residues. V lost 7 bases, J lost 0 bases, and 8 bases lay in between. The CDR3 loop is CASMRESTDTQYF. The CDR3 DNA reads as TGTGCCAGCATGCGGGAAAGCACAGATACGCAGTATTTT.

The V gene is TRBV7-9, the J gene TRBJ2-3; a weak D match, TRBD1 (6 bases). Trimming shortened V by 5 bases and J by 6 bases, and 27 bases separated the two germline ends. Germline V CDR1 and CDR2: SEHNR, FQNEAQ (reference sequence). The CDR3 runs to 18 residues. The CDR3 DNA sequence: TGTGCCAGCAGCGATTCCCTATCGCGTGGGGGCTTGGTTGATACGCAGTATTTT. Amino acids: CASSDSLSRGGLVDTQYF.

This chain joins TRBV7-2 and TRBJ2-2; D is possibly TRBD1 (5 bases). The V and J ends lost 5 bases and 5 bases respectively, with 24 bases between them. The germline V gene encodes CDR1 SGHTA and CDR2 FQGNSA. This CDR3 is built from 18 residues. The CDR3 protein is CASSPPQGASRKTGELFF. CDR3 DNA sequence: TGTGCCAGCAGCCCTCCCCAAGGGGCGTCGAGGAAGACCGGGGAGCTGTTTTTT.

The chain is built from TRBV27 and TRBJ1-6, with D possibly TRBD1 on 5 matching bases. V shed 6 bases and J shed 7 bases, with 19 bases lying between them. The CDR3 covers 16 residues. CDR1 MNHEY and CDR2 SMNVEV come from the germline V gene (reference sequence). CDR3 protein: CASRGTGGSYNSPLHF. The CDR3 DNA reads TGTGCCAGCAGAGGGACGGGGGGATCTTACAATTCACCCCTCCACTTT.

The V and J genes are TRBV28 and TRBJ2-1; TRBD2 matches 10 bases. Trimming removed 2 bases from V and 5 bases from J; junction bases left unmatched: 6. This CDR3 contains 16 residues. Germline values: CDR1 MDHEN, CDR2 SYDVKM. The CDR3 spells CASSLPTSGDHNEQFF. DNA of the CDR3: TGTGCCAGCAGTTTACCAACTAGCGGGGATCACAATGAGCAGTTCTTC.

The genes are TRBV7-2 and TRBJ2-3; perhaps TRBD1 as D (6 bases). V was shortened by 1 base and J by 3 bases, with 20 bases between the two germline ends. Germline V gene data show CDR1 as SGHTA and CDR2 as FQGNSA. The CDR3 is 18 residues long. CDR3 DNA: TGTGCCAGCAGCTTAGTACTGGGGGCACGGTACAGAACAGATACGCAGTATTTT. It specifies CASSLVLGARYRTDTQYF.

This chain links TRBV5-1 with TRBJ2-3, with TRBD2 as a possible D gene (5 bases). Trimming took off 0 bases at V and 2 bases at J, with 16 bases between the two ends. The CDR3 is made up of 17 amino acids. Germline V lookup: CDR1 SGHRS, CDR2 YFSETQ. The CDR3 region is CASSLVGSADFTDTQYF. DNA for the CDR3: TGCGCCAGCAGCTTGGTGGGTAGCGCCGATTTCACAGATACGCAGTATTTT.

The chain joins TRBV28 to TRBJ1-5; no reliable D call. Germline V gene data show CDR1 as MDHEN and CDR2 as SYDVKM. The CDR3 runs 14 residues. Trimming left V 2 bases short and J 6 bases short, with 11 bases between. DNA of the CDR3: TGTGCCAGCAGTTTACCCCCCGCGGGTCAGCCCCAGCATTTT. It encodes CASSLPPAGQPQHF.

The V gene is TRBV19, the J gene TRBJ2-7; tentatively, D is TRBD2 (7 bases). CDR1 LNHDA and CDR2 SQIVND come from the germline V gene (reference sequence). CDR3 length: 15 amino acids. V was pared by 5 bases and J by 1 base, with 15 bases between. DNA for the CDR3: TGTGCCAGTAGTCATCAGGGGACTAAATCCTACGAGCAGTACTTC. Its protein product is CASSHQGTKSYEQYF.

The chain combines TRBV28 with TRBJ1-3; 7 bases line up with TRBD1. Trimming took 6 bases from V and 14 from J; bases not matched to a gene: 10. This CDR3 is 12 amino acids long. Germline CDR1 is MDHEN and CDR2 is SYDVKM. The CDR3, as DNA: TGTGCCAGCAGGGGAGACAGGGCGGTCCTATATTTT. It translates to CASRGDRAVLYF. Full variable domain (remainder filled in from reference TRBV28 and TRBJ1-3): DVKVTQSSRYLVKRTGEKVFLECVQDMDHENMFWYRQDPGLGLRLIYFSYDVKMKEKGDIPEGYSVSREKKERFSLILESASTNQTSMYLCASRGDRAVLYFGEGSWLTVV.